Shown below are 8 T cell receptor beta chains from a single sample sequenced in a study of cytomegalovirus exposure and HLA in healthy donors. PCR amplification relied on 60 Vbeta primers (plus 13 Jbeta primers). TCRdb's table, derived via immunoSEQ multiplex PCR, lists solely in-frame clones and lacks some. This repertoire shows some 110,000 clones, around 85% found once; its top ten account for 6.5% to 8.5%. Specimen: PBMCs. All receptors come from a man under 40 in good health and CMV-seropositive.

The chain employs TRBV6-5 and TRBJ2-7, with 9 bases that match TRBD1. Germline-derived CDR1 and CDR2 are MNHEY and SVGAGI. V lost 7 bases and J lost 5; bases outside the gene matches: 6. The CDR3 covers 13 residues. CDR3 DNA: TGTGCCAGCACTGGGACAGGGAAAAACGAGCAGTACTTC. Translated: CASTGTGKNEQYF.

The chain joins TRBV5-1 to TRBJ1-6; no reliable D call. This CDR3 has 13 amino acids. The V and J ends lost 0 bases and 10 bases respectively, with 8 bases between them. CDR1 is SGHRS, CDR2 YFSETQ, per germline. In DNA form, the CDR3 reads TGCGCCAGCAGCTTGGAGGTCGGGTCACCCCTCCACTTT. Translation: CASSLEVGSPLHF.

The gene calls are TRBV19 and TRBJ1-6; a weak D match, TRBD1 (6 bases). Trimming pared 5 bases from V and 2 bases from J, leaving 13 bases between. CDR1 and CDR2 from the germline V gene are LNHDA and SQIVND (reference sequence). The CDR3 has 16 amino acids. The CDR3 DNA sequence: TGTGCCAGTAGTCCGCAGGGGACCACCTATAATTCACCCCTCCACTTT. It specifies CASSPQGTTYNSPLHF.

The genes are TRBV19 and TRBJ1-2; D is ambiguous. The CDR3 is 12 residues long. The V gene lost 2 bases and the J gene lost 5 bases, with 6 bases spanning the gap. The germline CDR1 and CDR2 sequences are LNHDA and SQIVND (reference sequence). This chain's CDR3 is CASSINRYGYTF. CDR3 in DNA: TGTGCCAGTAGTATAAACCGGTATGGCTACACCTTC.

Details on this clone: The same CDR3 can be traced to other DNA sequences in this sample. V is TRBV2 and J is TRBJ1-6; possibly TRBD1 for D (6 bases). Germline V lookup: CDR1 SNHLY, CDR2 FYNNEI. The CDR3 is made up of 15 amino acids. V shed 1 base and J shed 9 bases, with 13 bases lying between them. The CDR3 DNA reads TGTGCCAGCAGTGAAGGTCGGGGGGCGAGTTCACCCCTCCACTTT. Protein sequence: CASSEGRGASSPLHF.

The chain employs TRBV10-3 and TRBJ2-1, with TRBD2 matching 7 bases. The V and J ends lost 3 bases and 6 bases, in that order; junction bases with no gene match: 5. The CDR3 covers 14 residues. Germline CDR1 ENHRY, CDR2 SYGVKD. For the CDR3, the DNA is TGTGCCATCAGTGAACCGGGGGGAGGCAATGAGCAGTTCTTC. Translation: CAISEPGGGNEQFF.

DNA of the CDR3: TGTGCCAGCAGCGCCCCTTATGGGGAGGGCTACACCTTC. Translating it yields CASSAPYGEGYTF. The chain combines TRBV9 with TRBJ1-2; no clear D. CDR1 SGDLS and CDR2 YYNGEE come from the germline V gene. The germline V and J ends were trimmed by 3 bases and 8 bases, with 14 bases remaining between them. This CDR3 has 13 residues.

This clone was picked up one time. This chain uses TRBV5-1 with TRBJ2-1; 9 bases map to TRBD2. V lost 0 bases and J lost 5; bases outside the gene matches: 3. CDR1 SGHRS and CDR2 YFSETQ come from the germline V gene. CDR3 length: 15 residues. CDR3 amino acids: CASSLGAGGHNEQFF. DNA for the CDR3: TGCGCCAGCAGCTTGGGAGCGGGGGGCCACAATGAGCAGTTCTTC.